These 31 T cell receptor beta chains were sequenced from one sample in a study of T cells in women clearing cervical HPV infection. The method was immunoSEQ multiplex PCR; TCRdb's version includes in-frame clones alone and lacks a portion of them. The sample includes 30,000 to 45,000 clones. Sequenced material: blood buffy coat. These receptors all stem from a woman aged 18-69 years with a cervical HPV16 infection that either progressed to CIN3+ or cleared (not recorded which).

With respect to this clone: The DNA ends 3 residues before the CDR3 does, and the rest of the CDR3 is filled in from the germline J gene. The rearrangement joins TRBV30 to TRBJ1-2, with D perhaps matching TRBD1 (5 bases). Trimming left V 0 bases short and J 6 bases short, with 14 bases between. The V gene's germline CDR1 is GTSNPN and CDR2 SVGIG (reference sequence). The CDR3 consists of 14 residues. CDR3 residues: CAWSVLGQQDGYTF. The part of the CDR3 DNA that was read is TGTGCCTGGAGTGTTTTAGGGCAACAGGATGGC.

Turning to this clone: Read coverage stops 3 residues before the CDR3 terminus; the germline J gene supplies the remainder. This chain links TRBV6-1 with TRBJ2-1, with 9 positions matching TRBD1. Per germline, CDR1 MNHNS and CDR2 SASEGT. The CDR3 sequence is 16 residues long. After removal of 3 bases from V and 7 bases from J, the junction contained 10 bases not matched to a gene. CDR3 bases read: TGTGCCAGCAGTGAGAACTCCGGGACAGGGTATAATGAG. This codes for CASSENSGTGYNE. The whole CDR3 protein reads CASSENSGTGYNEQFF.

On this clone: The missing CDR3 end, 3 residues past where the read stops, is filled in from the germline J gene. The chain employs TRBV4-2 and TRBJ2-2; 14 bases match TRBD2. The CDR3 is 15 amino acids. The V segment lost 8 bases and the J segment 6 bases; nucleotides outside the gene matches: 5. Germline lookup yields CDR1 LGHNA and CDR2 YNFKEQ. The CDR3 DNA, read in part, is TGTGCCAGCGACGCGGGACTAGCGGGAGCCGGGGAG. Its protein product is CASDAGLAGAGE. The full CDR3 protein is CASDAGLAGAGELFF.

The chain's CDR3 is CSAPLQGRSYEQYF. The sequenced part of the CDR3 DNA is TGCAGTGCCCCCCTACAGGGGCGATCCTACGAG. The chain combines TRBV20-1 with TRBJ2-7, with 7 bases lining up with TRBD1. The read comes to an end 3 residues before the CDR3 does, leaving the germline J gene to fill in the end. Germline CDR1 reads DFQATT; CDR2 reads SNEGSKA (reference sequence). J gave up 1 base and V 6 bases, and 9 bases lay outside the gene matches. The CDR3 extends over 14 amino acids.

Notes on this clone: Read sequence stops 3 residues before the CDR3 end, and the germline J gene provides the missing end. This chain joins TRBV6-1 and TRBJ2-3; possible D gene TRBD2, 5 bases. Trimming stripped 3 bases from V and 1 base from J, with 8 bases between. Looked up from germline, CDR1 is MNHNS and CDR2 is SASEGT. This CDR3 region has 14 residues. CDR3 protein: CASSDRGRTDTQYF. Incomplete CDR3 DNA: TGTGCCAGCAGTGATCGGGGTCGCACAGATACG.

Notes on this clone: With the read ending 3 residues before the CDR3 end, the germline J gene is used to fill in that end. The chain is built from TRBV20-1 and TRBJ2-6; the D is unclear. V was shortened by 6 bases and J by 11 bases, with 17 bases between the two germline ends. CDR3 size: 13 residues. Germline assignment: CDR1 DFQATT and CDR2 SNEGSKA (reference sequence). The sequenced part of the CDR3 DNA is TGCAGTGCCATGGTCCCTAGTGTTCACGTC. Its protein product is CSAMVPSVHV. The full CDR3 is CSAMVPSVHVLTF.

About this clone: The sequence runs out 3 residues before the end of the CDR3; the remainder is reconstructed from the germline J gene. The chain recombines TRBV7-9 with TRBJ2-2; 9 nucleotides match TRBD1. Trimming took 8 bases from V and 5 from J; bases not matched to a gene: 9. CDR1 is SEHNR, CDR2 FQNEAQ, per germline (reference sequence). The CDR3 covers 15 residues. The CDR3 DNA, read in part, is TGTGCCAGCGGGGCCGGGACAGGGAAGACCGGGGAG. Encoded protein: CASGAGTGKTGE. The entire CDR3 protein reads CASGAGTGKTGELFF.

Partial CDR3 DNA: TGCAGTGCTGTGGACAGGGCCCCTTACGAG. Encoded protein: CSAVDRAPYE. The complete CDR3 protein is CSAVDRAPYEQYF. The J gene is TRBJ2-7, the V gene TRBV20-1; TRBD1 matches at 8 bases. Read data end 3 residues before the CDR3 end; the end is taken from the germline J gene. V was clipped by 5 bases and J by 4 bases; unmatched bases: 7. The CDR3 spans 13 residues. Germline V CDR1 and CDR2: DFQATT, SNEGSKA (reference sequence).

As for this clone: The read ends 3 residues shy of where the CDR3 ends; the end is completed using the germline J gene. The chain recombines TRBV4-2 with TRBJ1-4, with 9 bases aligning to TRBD1. Germline V lookup: CDR1 LGHNA, CDR2 YNFKEQ. CDR3 length: 16 amino acids. J gave up 7 bases and V 5 bases, and 11 bases lay outside the gene matches. The sequenced CDR3 bases are TGTGCCAGCAGCAAGGTAGCCACGGGACAGGGTGAAAAA. As protein: CASSKVATGQGEK. The complete CDR3 protein is CASSKVATGQGEKLFF.

About this clone itself: Sequencing ends 3 residues short of the CDR3 end; the germline J gene provides the rest. This chain joins TRBV7-2 and TRBJ2-3; D not resolved. Looked up from germline, CDR1 is SGHTA and CDR2 is FQGNSA. The germline V and J ends were trimmed by 1 base and 5 bases, with 10 bases remaining between them. CDR3 length: 14 residues. The CDR3 bases that were read are TGTGCCAGCAGCTTAGTCTTGTCAGGAGATACG. Protein sequence: CASSLVLSGDT. The full CDR3 reads CASSLVLSGDTQYF.

Regarding this clone: The CDR3 end lies 3 residues beyond the end of the read and is filled in from the germline J gene. The chain links TRBV19 to TRBJ2-1; 12 bases are shared with TRBD2. V shed 2 bases and J 8 bases; nucleotides not matched to a gene: 4. CDR1 and CDR2 (germline): LNHDA, SQIVND (reference sequence). CDR3 length: 15 residues. The CDR3 bases that were read are TGTGCCAGTAGTATACTAGCGGGAGGGTTGGATGAG. Encoded protein: CASSILAGGLDE. The complete CDR3 sequence is CASSILAGGLDEQFF.

A note on this clone: The sequenced fragment ends 3 residues before the CDR3 boundary, so the rest is inferred from the germline J gene. This chain joins TRBV7-2 and TRBJ1-1, with 7 bases lining up with TRBD1. Trimming took 10 bases from V and 4 from J; bases not matched to a gene: 6. Per the germline V gene, CDR1 is SGHTA and CDR2 is FQGNSA. This CDR3 is built from 12 residues. CDR3 loop: CAIETGVTEAFF. The CDR3 DNA, read in part, is TGTGCCATCGAAACAGGGGTCACTGAA.

Remarks on this clone: The read gets to within 3 residues of the CDR3 end, and the germline J gene fills in the rest. The chain couples TRBV6-2 or TRBV6-3 to TRBJ2-1, with TRBD2 identical over 8 bases. V trimming: 6 bases; J trimming: 8 bases; junction bases outside the gene matches: 9. CDR1 is MNHEY, CDR2 SVGEGT, per germline. This CDR3 spans 14 amino acids. The CDR3: CASSTSGGADEQFF. Incomplete CDR3 DNA: TGTGCCAGCAGCACGTCCGGGGGGGCCGATGAG.

On this clone itself: The CDR3 end lies 3 residues beyond the end of the read and is filled in from the germline J gene. V and J are TRBV23-1 and TRBJ1-6; possible D gene TRBD1, 6 bases. TRBV23-1 is reported as an ORF; its role is uncertain. There are 16 residues in the CDR3. V lost 4 bases and J lost 0, with 10 bases in between. The CDR3 reads CASSLDRSSYNSPLHF. The CDR3 bases that were read are TGCGCCAGCAGTCTCGACAGGAGCTCCTATAATTCACCC.

Of note for this clone: The read terminates 3 residues before the CDR3 end, so the remaining end is supplied by the germline J gene. The chain recombines TRBV5-1 with TRBJ2-1; TRBD1 aligns across 7 bases. The germline V gene encodes CDR1 SGHRS and CDR2 YFSETQ. V shed 5 bases, J shed 0 bases, and the junction held 2 bases outside the gene matches. This CDR3 comprises 14 residues. The DNA read from the CDR3 is TGCGCCAGCAGTAGGGACAGCTCCTACAATGAG. This encodes CASSRDSSYNE. The CDR3 in full is CASSRDSSYNEQFF.

A note on this clone: The read finishes 3 residues shy of the CDR3 end, and the germline J gene is used to complete it. The chain employs TRBV2 and TRBJ2-1; D uncertain. V was pared by 1 base and J by 6 bases, with 13 bases between. The CDR3 spans 15 residues. Germline loops: CDR1 SNHLY, CDR2 FYNNEI. The covered CDR3 bases are TGTGCCAGCAGTGAAGGGCAGGTGGCCCTCAATGAG. This gives the protein CASSEGQVALNE. The complete CDR3 sequence is CASSEGQVALNEQFF.

A remark on this clone: The read comes to an end 3 residues before the CDR3 does, leaving the germline J gene to fill in the end. This rearrangement joins TRBV19 to TRBJ2-2, with a tentative D call TRBD2 (5 bases). CDR1 is LNHDA and CDR2 is SQIVND in the germline V gene (reference sequence). The CDR3 is 16 amino acids. V lost 7 bases and J 0 bases, leaving 15 bases between the germline ends. Here the CDR3 reads CASKVGGPANTGELFF. The covered CDR3 bases are TGTGCCAGTAAGGTCGGCGGGCCAGCGAACACCGGGGAG.

Remarks on this clone: Read data end 3 residues before the CDR3 end; the end is taken from the germline J gene. V usage is TRBV29-1 and J usage is TRBJ2-5; 8 nucleotides agree with TRBD1. The V gene end was trimmed by 4 bases and the J gene end by 4 bases; junction bases not matched to a gene: 11. The CDR3 sequence is 15 residues long. Germline V gene data show CDR1 as SQVTM and CDR2 as ANQGSEA. The sequenced CDR3 bases are TGCAGCGTTGGGGGACCCGGGACAGGTATAGAGACC. This codes for CSVGGPGTGIET. In full, the CDR3 is CSVGGPGTGIETQYF. Looking up the rest from reference TRBV29-1 and TRBJ2-5 gives the full variable domain: SAVISQKPSRDICQRGTSLTIQCQVDSQVTMMFWYRQQPGQSLTLIATANQGSEATYESGFVIDKFPISRPNLTFSTLTVSNMSPEDSSIYLCSVGGPGTGIETQYFGPGTRLLVL.

Of note for this clone: The read falls 3 residues short of the CDR3 end, and the missing part is taken from the germline J gene. The rearrangement joins TRBV19 to TRBJ1-3; D is unresolved. The CDR3 runs 14 residues. Germline values: CDR1 LNHDA, CDR2 SQIVND (reference sequence). The ends were cut back, 5 bases at V and 1 base at J, with 9 bases in the middle. This CDR3 is CASSELTSGNTIYF. The DNA read from the CDR3 is TGTGCCAGTAGTGAATTGACATCTGGAAACACC.

Incomplete CDR3 DNA: TGTGCCTGGAGAAGGACTAGCGGGAGCACAGATACG. Encoded protein: CAWRRTSGSTDT. From start to end, the CDR3 is CAWRRTSGSTDTQYF. The chain uses TRBV30 and TRBJ2-3, with TRBD2 matching 11 bases. The read halts 3 residues ahead of the CDR3 end, with the missing end drawn from the germline J gene. Trimming cost V 3 bases and J 0 bases; bases outside gene matches: 2. This CDR3 is built from 15 residues. CDR1 is GTSNPN, CDR2 SVGIG, per germline (reference sequence).

About this clone itself: The read gets to within 3 residues of the CDR3 end, and the germline J gene fills in the rest. The V gene is TRBV30, the J gene TRBJ2-1; D may be TRBD1 (6 bases). There are 15 residues in the CDR3. The germline V and J ends were trimmed by 0 bases and 4 bases, with 13 bases remaining between them. Germline-derived CDR1 and CDR2 are GTSNPN and SVGIG (reference sequence). CDR3 DNA (partial): TGTGCCTGGAGTGTATCAGGGGTCATATACAATGAG. The encoded protein is CAWSVSGVIYNE. From start to end, the CDR3 is CAWSVSGVIYNEQFF.

In regard to this clone: Read coverage stops 3 residues before the CDR3 terminus; the germline J gene supplies the remainder. The chain couples TRBV9 to TRBJ2-3, with 9 bases lining up with TRBD2. CDR3 length equals 16 residues. Germline CDR1 is SGDLS and CDR2 is YYNGEE. Trimming took 3 bases from V and 6 from J; bases not matched to a gene: 11. The CDR3 sequence: CASSELAGGRVDTQYF. CDR3 DNA (partial): TGTGCCAGCAGCGAATTGGCGGGGGGGCGAGTCGATACG.

Concerning this clone: The missing CDR3 end, 3 residues past where the read stops, is filled in from the germline J gene. The J gene is TRBJ2-1, the V gene TRBV6-4, with 12 bases identical to TRBD2. The CDR3 extends over 15 amino acids. Trimming took 3 bases from V and 5 from J; bases not matched to a gene: 2. Germline CDR1 is MRHNA and CDR2 is SNTAGT. The CDR3 here is CASSELAGGNNEQFF. CDR3 bases read: TGTGCCAGCAGTGAGCTAGCGGGGGGGAACAATGAG.

As for this clone: The read finishes 3 residues shy of the CDR3 end, and the germline J gene is used to complete it. The gene calls are TRBV6-2 or TRBV6-3 and TRBJ1-5; 7 positions agree with TRBD1. Unmatched junction bases numbered 14, after V lost 7 bases and J lost 5 bases. Germline CDR1 reads MNHEY; CDR2 reads SVGEGT. This CDR3 is built from 16 residues. The covered CDR3 bases are TGTGCCAGCACCTCCCAGGAGGGGGCCACTTATCAGCCC. Translating it yields CASTSQEGATYQP. The full CDR3 protein is CASTSQEGATYQPQHF.

With regard to this clone: The read gets to within 3 residues of the CDR3 end, and the germline J gene fills in the rest. The chain recombines TRBV4-1 with TRBJ1-1, with no clear D. Germline CDR1 and CDR2: MGHRA and YSYEKL. CDR3 length equals 14 residues. Between the trimmed V and J ends, which lost 0 bases and 2 bases, there was a span of 7 bases. CDR3 sequence: CASSQETLNTEAFF. Partial CDR3 DNA: TGCGCCAGCAGCCAAGAGACTTTAAACACTGAA.

A remark on this clone: The DNA ends 3 residues before the CDR3 does, and the rest of the CDR3 is filled in from the germline J gene. This chain links TRBV9 with TRBJ2-5; perhaps D is TRBD1 or TRBD2 (5 bases each). CDR3 length: 14 amino acids. Germline V gene lookup returns CDR1 SGDLS and CDR2 YYNGEE. V was clipped by 0 bases and J by 4 bases, with 10 bases between them. Partial CDR3 DNA: TGTGCCAGCAGCGTAGCTGAGGGGCGAGAGACC. Translating gives CASSVAEGRET. The whole CDR3 reads CASSVAEGRETQYF.

As for this clone: The DNA ends 3 residues before the CDR3 does, and the rest of the CDR3 is filled in from the germline J gene. V gene TRBV6-4 combines with J gene TRBJ2-5, with D perhaps matching TRBD1 or TRBD2 (5 bases each). CDR3 size: 18 residues. The V end lost 2 bases, the J end lost 2 bases, and 21 bases lay between the germline ends. The V gene's germline CDR1 is MRHNA and CDR2 SNTAGT. The CDR3 sequence is CASSDPRVGREIQETQYF. The CDR3 DNA, read in part, is TGTGCCAGCAGTGACCCCCGCGTGGGCAGGGAGATACAAGAGACC.

Details on this clone: The CDR3 end falls 3 residues outside the read, so it is completed with the germline J gene. The rearrangement uses TRBV3-1 (or the pseudogene TRBV3-2) and TRBJ1-2; D not certain. Germline assignment: CDR1 LGHDT and CDR2 YNNKEL (reference sequence). Trimming left V 0 bases short and J 2 bases short, with 13 bases between. CDR3 length equals 16 residues. Partial CDR3 DNA: TGTGCCAGCAGCCAAGATCGAAAGCGTCCCAACTATGGC. It translates to CASSQDRKRPNYG. The CDR3 as a whole reads CASSQDRKRPNYGYTF.

Concerning this clone itself: The read stops 3 residues short of the end of the CDR3; the missing end is completed from the germline J gene. This chain connects TRBV6-1 to TRBJ2-1; D remains unclear. Trimming shortened V by 3 bases and J by 9 bases, and 9 bases separated the two germline ends. Per the germline V gene, CDR1 is MNHNS and CDR2 is SASEGT. There are 12 residues in the CDR3. The CDR3 loop is CASSEIGGEQFF. CDR3 bases read: TGTGCCAGCAGTGAGATAGGCGGTGAG.

As for this clone: The CDR3 end is not reached by the read, which stops 3 residues before it; the germline J gene fills it in. This chain joins TRBV2 and TRBJ1-4; D may be TRBD1 (5 bases). V shed 9 bases and J shed 4 bases, with 18 bases lying between them. CDR1 and CDR2 from the germline V gene are SNHLY and FYNNEI. This CDR3 is 15 amino acids long. Incomplete CDR3 DNA: TGTGCCAGTCAAGCATCGGGGGAGATTAATGAAAAA. This codes for CASQASGEINEK. The CDR3, in full, reads CASQASGEINEKLFF.

Of note for this clone: The CDR3 end lies 3 residues beyond the end of the read and is filled in from the germline J gene. V is TRBV5-4 and J is TRBJ2-3; maybe TRBD2 (5 bases). CDR3 length: 14 residues. V was cut by 1 base and J by 8 bases, with 14 bases left in between. The germline V gene has CDR1 SGHNT and CDR2 YYREEE (reference sequence). This CDR3 reads CASSLIGGLGTQYF. The DNA read from the CDR3 is TGTGCCAGCAGCTTGATCGGAGGACTGGGTACG.